This entry is about one T cell receptor (beta chain). This specimen comes from a study of T cell responses to AZD1222 COVID-19 vaccine. Profiled with immunoSEQ multiplex PCR; TCRdb holds only in-frame clones, not every one. The table lists roughly 150,000 clones, about nine tenths of them singletons. The receptor was derived from an adult who received the AZD1222 COVID-19 vaccine. The sample consisted of peripheral blood, taken 28 days after the second AZD1222 dose.

For the CDR3, the DNA is TGTGCCAGCAGCTTAACAGGGTCGAACTATGGCTACACCTTC. The encoded protein is CASSLTGSNYGYTF. The V call is TRBV11-2, the J call TRBJ1-2, with a possible D match to TRBD1 (6 bases). The V end was cut by 2 bases, the J end by 2 bases, with 9 bases between. From germline, CDR1 is SGHAT and CDR2 FQNNGV. CDR3 length: 14 residues.